This record covers a single T cell receptor beta chain. The V end lost 5 bases, the J end lost 0 bases, and 11 bases lay between the germline ends. This CDR3 contains 15 residues. Germline-derived CDR1 and CDR2 are SGHDN and FVKESK. The data were taken from a study of blood T cell repertoires in COVID-19. The wider study: Donors in the United States, Italy and Spain gave samples during acute or convalescent COVID-19.

The participants were between about 18 and 90 years old and came from 24 US areas. Which cohort a participant joined came from the clinical history participants gave. The study counted Cohort 3 donors as recovered given two negative PCRs, clearance, or symptom resolution. Sequencing used immunoSEQ multiplex PCR; TCRdb keeps in-frame clones, though not all of them. The profile shows 150,000 to 190,000 clones, around 80% of them singletons. The TCR comes from a man aged 45-60 years who had recovered from COVID-19. Sequencing was performed on PBMCs or T cells enriched from blood (not recorded which). This rearrangement joins TRBV14 to TRBJ2-1, with TRBD1 as a possible D gene (5 bases). CDR3 nucleotides: TGTGCCAGCAGCACGCAGGGCCACTCCTACAATGAGCAGTTCTTC. This gives the protein CASSTQGHSYNEQFF.